One T cell receptor beta chain is described in this entry. These data belong to a study of blood T cell repertoires in COVID-19. Study at large: Samples came from the United States, Italy and Spain, spanning acute and convalescent COVID-19.

This CDR3 is built from 16 residues. CDR1 is LNHDA, CDR2 SQIVND, per germline (reference sequence). The germline V and J ends were trimmed by 6 bases and 1 base, with 15 bases remaining between them. Repertoires were generated with immunoSEQ multiplex PCR, while TCRdb's copy carries only in-frame clones and drops some. The sample has a few hundred thousand clones, around 84% seen once. The sequence came from a woman aged 45-65 years who had recovered from COVID-19. The chain employs TRBV19 and TRBJ2-2; TRBD1 is a possible D gene (6 bases). Sequenced input: PBMCs or T cells enriched from blood (not recorded which). For the CDR3, the DNA is TGTGCCAGTAGGCCGACCGGGACAAAGAACACCGGGGAGCTGTTTTTT. The encoded protein is CASRPTGTKNTGELFF.